The present entry profiles one T cell receptor beta chain with its context. The data are from a study of blood T cell repertoires in COVID-19. Sequencing used immunoSEQ multiplex PCR; TCRdb keeps in-frame clones, though not all of them. Among about 140,000 clones listed, roughly 80% were seen once. Study members were between about 18 and 100 years old and lived in around 24 US regions. During the 2 weeks before they entered the study, exposed participants had met someone with a PCR-confirmed or clinician-diagnosed COVID-19 case. The junction had 7 bases not matched to a gene; V was cut back by 3 bases and J by 6 bases. Per the germline V gene, CDR1 is SGHRS and CDR2 is YFSETQ. This CDR3 has 16 residues.

The rearrangement joins TRBV5-1 to TRBJ2-4, with TRBD2 identical over 12 bases. Sample: PBMCs or T cells enriched from blood (not recorded which). This clonotype originated in a woman under 30 who had been exposed to COVID-19. In DNA, the CDR3 is TGCGCCAGCAGCTCCCATGGGACTAGCGGGCTAAACATTCAGTACTTC. This translates into CASSSHGTSGLNIQYF.